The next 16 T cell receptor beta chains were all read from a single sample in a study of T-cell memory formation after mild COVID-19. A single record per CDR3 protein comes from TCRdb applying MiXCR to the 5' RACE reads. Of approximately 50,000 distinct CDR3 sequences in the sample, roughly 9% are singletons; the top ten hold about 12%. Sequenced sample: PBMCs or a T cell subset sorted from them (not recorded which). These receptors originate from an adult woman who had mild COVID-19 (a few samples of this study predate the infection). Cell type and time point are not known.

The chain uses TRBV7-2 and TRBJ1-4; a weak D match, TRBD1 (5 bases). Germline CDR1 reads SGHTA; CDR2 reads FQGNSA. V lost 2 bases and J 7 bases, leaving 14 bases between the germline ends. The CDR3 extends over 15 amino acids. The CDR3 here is CASSLSPDTGEKLFF. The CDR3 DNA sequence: TGTGCCAGCAGCTTAAGCCCGGACACTGGTGAAAAACTGTTTTTT.

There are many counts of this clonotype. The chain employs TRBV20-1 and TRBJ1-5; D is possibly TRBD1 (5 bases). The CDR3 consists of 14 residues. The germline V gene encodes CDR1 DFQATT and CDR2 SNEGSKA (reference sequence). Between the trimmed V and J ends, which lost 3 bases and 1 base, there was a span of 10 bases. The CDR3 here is CSARSDMSNQPQHF. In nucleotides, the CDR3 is TGCAGTGCTAGGTCGGACATGAGCAATCAGCCCCAGCATTTT.

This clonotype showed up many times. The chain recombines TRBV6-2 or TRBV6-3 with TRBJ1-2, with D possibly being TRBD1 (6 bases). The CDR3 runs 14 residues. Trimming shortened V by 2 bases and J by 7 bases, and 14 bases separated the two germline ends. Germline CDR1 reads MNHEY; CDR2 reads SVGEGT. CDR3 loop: CASSYGGRVGGYTF. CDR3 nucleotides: TGTGCCAGCAGTTACGGGGGCAGGGTCGGTGGCTACACCTTC.

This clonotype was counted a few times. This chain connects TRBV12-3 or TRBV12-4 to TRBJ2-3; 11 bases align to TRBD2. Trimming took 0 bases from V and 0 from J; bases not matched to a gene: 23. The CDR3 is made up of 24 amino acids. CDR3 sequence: CASSLARGASGGLIYISSTDTQYF. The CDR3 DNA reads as TGTGCCAGCAGTTTAGCGCGTGGGGCTAGCGGGGGGCTTATTTATATATCTAGCACAGATACGCAGTATTTT.

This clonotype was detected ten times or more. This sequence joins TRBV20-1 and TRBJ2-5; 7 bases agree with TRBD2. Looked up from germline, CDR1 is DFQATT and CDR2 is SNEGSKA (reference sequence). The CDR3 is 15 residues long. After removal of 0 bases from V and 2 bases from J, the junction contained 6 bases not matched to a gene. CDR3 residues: CSARDAGDPQETQYF. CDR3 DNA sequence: TGCAGTGCTAGAGATGCGGGAGACCCACAAGAGACCCAGTACTTC.

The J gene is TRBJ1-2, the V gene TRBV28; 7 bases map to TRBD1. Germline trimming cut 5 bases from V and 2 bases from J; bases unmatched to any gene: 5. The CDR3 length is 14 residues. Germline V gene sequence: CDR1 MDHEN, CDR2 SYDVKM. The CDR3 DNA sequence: TGTGCCAGCAGTGTAACAGGGGAAAACTATGGCTACACCTTC. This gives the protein CASSVTGENYGYTF.

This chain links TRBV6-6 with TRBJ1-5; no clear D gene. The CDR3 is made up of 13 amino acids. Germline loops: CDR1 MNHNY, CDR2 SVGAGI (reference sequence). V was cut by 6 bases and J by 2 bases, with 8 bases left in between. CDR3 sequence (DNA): TGTGCCAGCAGCTCCCTGGGCAATCAGCCCCAGCATTTT. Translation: CASSSLGNQPQHF.

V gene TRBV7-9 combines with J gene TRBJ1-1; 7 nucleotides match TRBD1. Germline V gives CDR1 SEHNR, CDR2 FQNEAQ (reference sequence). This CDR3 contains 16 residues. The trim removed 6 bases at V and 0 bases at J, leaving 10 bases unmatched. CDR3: CASRGQQGTMNTEAFF. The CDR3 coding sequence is TGTGCCAGCAGGGGACAACAGGGGACCATGAACACTGAAGCTTTCTTT.

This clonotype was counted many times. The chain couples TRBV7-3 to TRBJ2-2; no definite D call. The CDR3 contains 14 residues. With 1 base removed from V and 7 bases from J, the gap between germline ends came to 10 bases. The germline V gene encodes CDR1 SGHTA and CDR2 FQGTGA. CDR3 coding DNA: TGTGCCAGCAGCTTAAGGCCGGGTATCGGGGAGCTGTTTTTT. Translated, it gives CASSLRPGIGELFF.

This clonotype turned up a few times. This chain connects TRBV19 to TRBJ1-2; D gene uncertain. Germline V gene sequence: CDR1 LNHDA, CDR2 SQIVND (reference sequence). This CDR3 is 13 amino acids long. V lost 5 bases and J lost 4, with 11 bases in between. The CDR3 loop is CASSLEGSYGYTF. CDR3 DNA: TGTGCCAGTAGTCTGGAGGGAAGCTATGGCTACACCTTC.

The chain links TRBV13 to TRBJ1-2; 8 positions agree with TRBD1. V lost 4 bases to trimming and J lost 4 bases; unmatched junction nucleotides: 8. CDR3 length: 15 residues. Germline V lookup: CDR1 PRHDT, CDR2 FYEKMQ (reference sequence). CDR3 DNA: TGTGCCAGCAGCTCCGATCAGGGGGCTGGCTATGGCTACACCTTC. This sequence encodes CASSSDQGAGYGYTF.

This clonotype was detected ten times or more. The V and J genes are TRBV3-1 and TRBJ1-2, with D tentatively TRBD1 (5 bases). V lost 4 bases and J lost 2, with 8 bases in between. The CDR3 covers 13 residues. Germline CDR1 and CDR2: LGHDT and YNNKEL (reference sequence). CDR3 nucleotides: TGTGCCAGCAGCCCTGACAGCAACTATGGCTACACCTTC. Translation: CASSPDSNYGYTF.

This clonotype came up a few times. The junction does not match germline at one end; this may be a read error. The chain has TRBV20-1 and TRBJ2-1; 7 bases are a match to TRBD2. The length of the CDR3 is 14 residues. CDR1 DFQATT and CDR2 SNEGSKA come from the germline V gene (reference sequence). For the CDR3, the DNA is TGCAGTGCCCCTAGTTATCTGACTAGCTTCCCAGCGGAGTTC. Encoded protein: CSAPSYLTSFPAEF.

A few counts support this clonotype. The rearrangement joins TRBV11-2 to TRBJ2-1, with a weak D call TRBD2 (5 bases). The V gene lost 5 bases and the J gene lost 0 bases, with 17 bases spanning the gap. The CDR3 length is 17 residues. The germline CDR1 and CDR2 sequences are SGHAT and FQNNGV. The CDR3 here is CASSRDSLGSSYNEQFF. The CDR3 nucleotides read TGTGCCAGCAGCCGGGATAGCCTGGGGAGCTCCTACAATGAGCAGTTCTTC.

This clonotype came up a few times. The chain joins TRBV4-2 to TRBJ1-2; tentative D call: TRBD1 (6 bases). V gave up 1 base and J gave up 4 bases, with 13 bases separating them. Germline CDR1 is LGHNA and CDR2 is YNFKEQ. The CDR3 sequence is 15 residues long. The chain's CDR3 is CASSQGGGRPYGYTF. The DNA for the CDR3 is TGTGCCAGCAGCCAAGGGGGGGGCCGCCCCTATGGCTACACCTTC.

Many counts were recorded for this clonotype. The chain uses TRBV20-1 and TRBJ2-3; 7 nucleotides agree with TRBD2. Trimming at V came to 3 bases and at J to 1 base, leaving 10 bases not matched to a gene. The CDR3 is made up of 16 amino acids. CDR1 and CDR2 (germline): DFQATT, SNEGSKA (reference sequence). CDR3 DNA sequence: TGCAGTGCTAGCGGGAGGTTCCTAAAGGGCACAGATACGCAGTATTTT. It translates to CSASGRFLKGTDTQYF.